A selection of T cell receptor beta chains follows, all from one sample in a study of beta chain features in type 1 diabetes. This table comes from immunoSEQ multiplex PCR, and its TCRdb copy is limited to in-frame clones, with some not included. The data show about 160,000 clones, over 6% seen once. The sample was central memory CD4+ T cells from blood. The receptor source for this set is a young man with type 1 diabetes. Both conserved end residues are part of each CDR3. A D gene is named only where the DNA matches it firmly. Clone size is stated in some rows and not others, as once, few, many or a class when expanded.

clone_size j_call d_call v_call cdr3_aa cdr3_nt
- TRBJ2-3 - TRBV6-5 CASSYPGDTQYF TGTGCCAGCAGTTACCCCGGGGATACGCAGTATTTT
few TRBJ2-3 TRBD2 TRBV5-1 CASSLGLAGVTDTQYF TGCGCCAGCAGCTTAGGACTAGCGGGAGTAACAGATACGCAGTATTTT
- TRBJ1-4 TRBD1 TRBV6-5 CASRPGQGNEKLFF TGTGCCAGCAGACCGGGACAGGGAAATGAAAAACTGTTTTTT
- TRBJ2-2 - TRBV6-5 CASSGGYKGELFF TGTGCCAGCAGTGGCGGTTACAAAGGGGAGCTGTTTTTT
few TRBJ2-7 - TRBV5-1 CASHYGEETYEQYF TGCGCCAGCCACTATGGGGAGGAAACCTACGAGCAGTACTTC
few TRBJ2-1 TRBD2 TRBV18 CASSLISGGDYNEQFF TGTGCCAGCTCACTCATAAGCGGGGGCGATTACAATGAGCAGTTCTTC
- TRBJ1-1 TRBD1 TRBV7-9 CASSKAGGTEAFF TGTGCCAGCTCTAAGGCAGGGGGCACTGAAGCTTTCTTT
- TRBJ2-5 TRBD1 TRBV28 CASRQDRGPETQYF TGTGCCAGCAGACAGGACAGGGGGCCTGAGACCCAGTACTTC
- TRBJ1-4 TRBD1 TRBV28 CASSFTGTGEKLFF TGTGCCAGCAGCTTTACCGGGACAGGTGAAAAACTGTTTTTT
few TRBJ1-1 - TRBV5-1 CASSFSQGEAFF TGCGCCAGCAGCTTTTCTCAGGGGGAAGCTTTCTTT
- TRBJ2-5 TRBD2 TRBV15 CATSRGRRLAGGLQETQYF TGTGCCACCAGCAGAGGTCGGAGACTAGCGGGAGGACTCCAAGAGACCCAGTACTTC
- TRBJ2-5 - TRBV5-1 CASSQSRVMRETQYF TGCGCCAGCAGCCAGAGCAGGGTAATGAGGGAGACCCAGTACTTC